The 25 T cell receptor beta chains below all came from one sample that was sequenced in a study of blood T cell repertoires in COVID-19. The protocol was immunoSEQ multiplex PCR, while the TCRdb copy is restricted to in-frame clones and leaves out a portion. Of around 65,000 clones detected, around four fifths appear once; the ten largest clones hold 10% to 15%. Material: peripheral blood. These receptor sequences come from a human donor in a cohort sampled during active COVID-19.

This clone was recorded only once. The chain links TRBV7-2 to TRBJ1-4; TRBD1 is a possible D gene (6 bases). The CDR3 contains 15 residues. Trimming stripped 2 bases from V and 3 bases from J, with 10 bases between. CDR1 is SGHTA and CDR2 is FQGNSA in the germline V gene. CDR3 sequence reads: CASSLSGVANEKLFF. In nucleotides, the CDR3 is TGTGCCAGCAGCTTATCAGGGGTAGCTAATGAAAAACTGTTTTTT.

This sequence joins TRBV6-5 and TRBJ1-6; D gene ambiguous. Trimming cost V 6 bases and J 13 bases, with 22 bases left between them. Germline loops: CDR1 MNHEY, CDR2 SVGAGI. The CDR3 covers 15 residues. CDR3 protein: CASSPQAEGSFPLHF. DNA for the CDR3: TGTGCCAGCAGCCCCCAGGCAGAAGGCTCCTTCCCCCTCCACTTT.

The rearrangement uses TRBV20-1 and TRBJ1-1, with 8 bases aligning to TRBD1. CDR3 length: 11 amino acids. Germline V gives CDR1 DFQATT, CDR2 SNEGSKA (reference sequence). Trimming removed 5 bases from V and 6 bases from J; junction bases left unmatched: 2. The CDR3 bases are TGCAGTGCTTGGACAGGGCCTGAAGCTTTCTTT. Translation: CSAWTGPEAFF.

This chain joins TRBV6-6 and TRBJ2-2; D possibly corresponds to TRBD2 (5 bases). The ends were cut back, 10 bases at V and 2 bases at J, with 8 bases in the middle. Per the germline V gene, CDR1 is MNHNY and CDR2 is SVGAGI (reference sequence). This CDR3 comprises 12 residues. CDR3 DNA sequence: TGTGCCACGGGAAGAAACACCGGGGAGCTGTTTTTT. Amino acid sequence: CATGRNTGELFF.

The chain employs TRBV7-9 and TRBJ2-1, with 8 bases identical to TRBD2. Unmatched junction bases numbered 4, after V lost 2 bases and J lost 4 bases. The length of the CDR3 is 15 residues. Germline CDR1 SEHNR, CDR2 FQNEAQ (reference sequence). This CDR3 is CASSLIAGLYNEQFF. CDR3 bases: TGTGCCAGCAGCTTAATAGCGGGGTTATACAATGAGCAGTTCTTC.

The rearrangement links TRBV27 to TRBJ2-7, with TRBD1 matching over 8 bases. Germline CDR1 and CDR2: MNHEY and SMNVEV (reference sequence). This CDR3 region has 12 residues. V gave up 3 bases and J gave up 6 bases; unmatched junction bases: 1. The DNA of the CDR3 is TGTGCCAGCAGTTTTACAGGGGGCGAGCAGTACGTC. Protein sequence: CASSFTGGEQYV.

Only one count was recorded for this clone. The rearrangement uses TRBV3-1 (or the pseudogene TRBV3-2) and TRBJ2-7; no reliable D call. The V gene lost 1 base and the J gene lost 3 bases, with 7 bases spanning the gap. Germline V gene lookup returns CDR1 LGHDT and CDR2 YNNKEL (reference sequence). This CDR3 spans 13 amino acids. The CDR3 is CASSQGSLYEQYF. The CDR3 coding sequence is TGTGCCAGCAGCCAAGGTTCTCTCTACGAGCAGTACTTC.

V gene TRBV5-1 combines with J gene TRBJ1-4; 7 bases agree with TRBD1. V lost 0 bases to trimming and J lost 7 bases; unmatched junction nucleotides: 9. The CDR3 is made up of 16 amino acids. Germline V gene sequence: CDR1 SGHRS, CDR2 YFSETQ. Here the CDR3 reads CASSLGPGGITEKLFF. In DNA form, the CDR3 reads TGCGCCAGCAGCTTGGGTCCAGGGGGAATAACTGAAAAACTGTTTTTT. Based on the CDR3 plus reference TRBV5-1 and TRBJ1-4, the full variable domain is KAGVTQTPRYLIKTRGQQVTLSCSPISGHRSVSWYQQTPGQGLQFLFEYFSETQRNKGNFPGRFSGRQFSNSRSEMNVSTLELGDSALYLCASSLGPGGITEKLFFGSGTQLSVL.

The gene calls are TRBV2 and TRBJ1-1; TRBD1 aligns across 7 bases. Looked up from germline, CDR1 is SNHLY and CDR2 is FYNNEI. The CDR3 totals 15 residues. The V segment lost 7 bases and the J segment 1 base; nucleotides outside the gene matches: 9. The CDR3 nucleotides are TGTGCCAGCACTCCGGAGGGGACAGCGAACACTGAAGCTTTCTTT. Protein product: CASTPEGTANTEAFF.

The V and J genes are TRBV19 and TRBJ1-5, with 8 bases matching TRBD1. The V gene's germline CDR1 is LNHDA and CDR2 SQIVND (reference sequence). The CDR3 consists of 16 residues. Trimming removed 9 bases from V and 2 bases from J; junction bases left unmatched: 12. CDR3 residues: CASLRTGRMGNQPQHF. The CDR3 DNA is TGTGCCAGCCTGAGGACAGGGAGGATGGGCAATCAGCCCCAGCATTTT.

This clone has more than one count but fewer than ten. The chain is built from TRBV5-1 and TRBJ2-2; 8 nucleotides match TRBD2. V shed 4 bases and J 3 bases; nucleotides not matched to a gene: 14. CDR3 size: 18 residues. CDR1 and CDR2 (germline): SGHRS, YFSETQ. CDR3 DNA: TGCGCCAGCAGCCTACAGAGTAGCGGGGCTGGCGACACCGGGGAGCTGTTTTTT. Translation gives CASSLQSSGAGDTGELFF.

The chain combines TRBV28 with TRBJ1-3; 8 bases match TRBD1. The CDR3 totals 15 residues. Germline CDR1 reads MDHEN; CDR2 reads SYDVKM. Germline trimming cut 2 bases from V and 4 bases from J; bases unmatched to any gene: 4. The CDR3 bases are TGTGCCAGCAGTTTACCCGGACAGGGAGGAAACACCATATATTTT. This codes for CASSLPGQGGNTIYF.

V usage is TRBV10-3 and J usage is TRBJ1-5; TRBD1 matches at 8 bases. Germline V lookup: CDR1 ENHRY, CDR2 SYGVKD. The CDR3 has 14 amino acids. With 7 bases clipped from V and 4 bases from J, the junction kept 6 bases outside the gene matches. The CDR3 bases are TGTGCCATCAAGGCACAGGGGGATAATCAGCCCCAGCATTTT. This translates into CAIKAQGDNQPQHF.

A single count supports this clone. This chain uses TRBV18 with TRBJ2-1; TRBD1 aligns across 11 bases. Germline assignment: CDR1 KGHSH and CDR2 LQKENI. V shed 3 bases, J shed 2 bases, and the junction held 0 bases outside the gene matches. This CDR3 has 15 amino acids. The CDR3 spells CASSPGQGAYNEQFF. The CDR3, as DNA: TGTGCCAGCTCACCGGGACAGGGGGCCTACAATGAGCAGTTCTTC.

V gene TRBV19 combines with J gene TRBJ2-3; TRBD2 might be the D (6 bases). The CDR3 covers 15 residues. CDR1 is LNHDA and CDR2 is SQIVND in the germline V gene (reference sequence). With 6 bases removed from V and 1 base from J, the gap between germline ends came to 14 bases. DNA of the CDR3: TGTGCCAGTAGGGTGGAGGGGTACGGCACAGATACGCAGTATTTT. Translating it yields CASRVEGYGTDTQYF.

The rearrangement links TRBV9 to TRBJ1-1; no clear D. The V end was cut by 0 bases, the J end by 3 bases, with 6 bases between. Germline V gene data show CDR1 as SGDLS and CDR2 as YYNGEE. This CDR3 has 13 residues. This CDR3 is CASSVVEDTEAFF. The CDR3 DNA reads as TGTGCCAGCAGCGTAGTGGAGGACACTGAAGCTTTCTTT. Looking up the rest from reference TRBV9 and TRBJ1-1 gives the full variable domain: DSGVTQTPKHLITATGQRVTLRCSPRSGDLSVYWYQQSLDQGLQFLIQYYNGEERAKGNILERFSAQQFPDLHSELNLSSLELGDSALYFCASSVVEDTEAFFGQGTRLTVV.

The chain links TRBV6-5 to TRBJ2-7; 8 bases are shared with TRBD2. The CDR3 has 14 residues. Germline V CDR1 and CDR2: MNHEY, SVGAGI. Losses at the gene ends were 6 bases for V and 7 bases for J; bases not matched to a gene: 11. CDR3 region: CASRPREGGREQYV. Written as DNA, the CDR3 is TGTGCCAGCAGACCCCGGGAGGGAGGAAGGGAGCAGTACGTC.

This rearrangement joins TRBV2 to TRBJ2-7; maybe TRBD2 (7 bases). CDR3 size: 13 residues. Trimming shortened V by 0 bases and J by 9 bases, and 12 bases separated the two germline ends. The germline V gene has CDR1 SNHLY and CDR2 FYNNEI. The CDR3 reads CASSEALRGGQYF. CDR3 coding DNA: TGTGCCAGCAGTGAAGCGCTTAGGGGGGGGCAGTACTTC.

The chain combines TRBV9 with TRBJ1-3, with TRBD1 matching over 9 bases. V lost 5 bases, J lost 0 bases, and 3 bases stayed unmatched. CDR1 and CDR2 (germline): SGDLS, YYNGEE. The CDR3 sequence is 15 residues long. The CDR3 nucleotides read TGTGCCAGCAGACAGGGGGCTAGCTCTGGAAACACCATATATTTT. Amino acids: CASRQGASSGNTIYF.

The chain recombines TRBV6-5 with TRBJ1-1, with D perhaps TRBD1 (5 bases). V lost 7 bases and J lost 4, with 13 bases in between. The germline gives CDR1 MNHEY, CDR2 SVGAGI. This CDR3 comprises 13 residues. The CDR3 region is CASTTGHPTEAFF. CDR3 bases: TGTGCCAGCACTACCGGACATCCCACTGAAGCTTTCTTT.

CDR3 loop: CASSFQLTGVEQFF. The CDR3 coding sequence is TGCGCCAGCAGCTTTCAACTCACAGGGGTCGAGCAGTTCTTC. J is TRBJ2-1 and V is TRBV5-1, with TRBD1 identical over 7 bases. CDR1 is SGHRS, CDR2 YFSETQ, per germline. The CDR3 totals 14 residues. V dropped 2 bases and J dropped 10; count of bases not matched to a gene: 9.

CDR3 residues: CASRGTGFQPQHF. In DNA, the CDR3 is TGTGCCAGCAGGGGGACAGGGTTTCAGCCCCAGCATTTT. The gene calls are TRBV6-5 and TRBJ1-5; 9 positions match TRBD1. Germline values: CDR1 MNHEY, CDR2 SVGAGI. V was pared by 6 bases and J by 6 bases, with 3 bases of the junction left unmatched. The CDR3 covers 13 residues.

J is TRBJ2-7 and V is TRBV6-2 or TRBV6-3; D is perhaps TRBD2 (5 bases). The germline V gene has CDR1 MNHEY and CDR2 SVGEGT. The CDR3 sequence is 14 residues long. V lost 5 bases and J 4 bases, leaving 15 bases between the germline ends. CDR3 sequence: CASSATGGLYEQYV. The CDR3 coding sequence is TGTGCCAGCAGTGCGACTGGCGGACTGTACGAGCAGTACGTC.

The gene calls are TRBV30 and TRBJ1-6, with D perhaps TRBD1 (6 bases). The CDR3 consists of 14 residues. The V gene lost 3 bases and the J gene lost 9 bases, with 15 bases spanning the gap. Germline V gene lookup returns CDR1 GTSNPN and CDR2 SVGIG (reference sequence). In DNA, the CDR3 is TGTGCCTGGAGCACCGGGACATCGTTTTCACCCCTCCACTTT. It is translated as CAWSTGTSFSPLHF. Full variable domain (outside the CDR3, taken from reference TRBV30 and TRBJ1-6): SQTIHQWPATLVQPVGSPLSLECTVEGTSNPNLYWYRQAAGRGLQLLFYSVGIGQISSEVPQNLSASRPQDRQFILSSKKLLLSDSGFYLCAWSTGTSFSPLHFGNGTRLTVT.

The gene calls are TRBV11-1 and TRBJ2-5; no clear D. From germline, CDR1 is SGHAT and CDR2 FQDESV (reference sequence). Trimming cost V 2 bases and J 2 bases, with 9 bases left between them. The CDR3 runs to 14 residues. CDR3 nucleotide sequence: TGTGCCAGCAGCTTAAGTGGCTCACAAGAGACCCAGTACTTC. It yields the protein CASSLSGSQETQYF.